The clone carrying this TCR beta chain was observed a few times. Its antigen is still unknown. CDR1 and CDR2 (germline): DFQATT, SNEGSKA (reference sequence). CDR3 length: 13 amino acids. Trimming removed 5 bases at V and 2 bases at J, with 11 bases between. TCRdb reanalysed the reads using MiXCR and keeps one entry per CDR3 protein. Counted here are hundreds of thousands of distinct CDR3 sequences, around 35% occurring once; the ten biggest clones make up about 20%. This sample is drawn from a study of T cell repertoires in cytomegalovirus infection. Study as a whole: Both recently identified HLA-C-restricted and well-studied HLA-B-restricted CMV epitopes were used in the study. Overall study results and limits: There were HLA-C-restricted CMV-specific TCR beta clonotypes dominating the ex vivo response.

The sequence was collected from a human donor in good health (CMV status not recorded). Some clones in this sample may be carry-over from other donors' samples. Specimen: cultured PBMCs, collected from culture after CMV antigen stimulation. V usage is TRBV20-1 and J usage is TRBJ2-3; a possible D gene is TRBD2 (7 bases). The chain's CDR3 is CSAFRGATDTQYF. CDR3 DNA: TGCAGTGCTTTTCGGGGGGCCACAGATACGCAGTATTTT.